This TCR beta chain is drawn from a study of CD8 T cells in Susac syndrome. Random-hexamer reverse transcription was applied to 0.5 to 1 ug RNA. Amplification of TCR beta CDR3 by immunoSEQ multiplex PCR spanned 54 Vbeta and 13 Jbeta. Each CDR3 protein gets one entry after TCRdb re-called the immunoSEQ multiplex PCR reads with MiXCR. The profile shows about 250,000 distinct CDR3 sequences, 80% to 95% of them singletons. Germline CDR1 is LNHDA and CDR2 is SQIVND (reference sequence). The CDR3 totals 14 residues. V lost 0 bases, J lost 3 bases, and 6 bases lay in between. This chain uses TRBV19 with TRBJ1-5; D is unclear. The TCR was taken from a human donor with multiple sclerosis. Source material: CD4+ T cells from PBMCs. In DNA form, the CDR3 reads TGTGCCAGTAGTATAGACACCTTCAATCAGCCCCAGCATTTT. It specifies CASSIDTFNQPQHF.